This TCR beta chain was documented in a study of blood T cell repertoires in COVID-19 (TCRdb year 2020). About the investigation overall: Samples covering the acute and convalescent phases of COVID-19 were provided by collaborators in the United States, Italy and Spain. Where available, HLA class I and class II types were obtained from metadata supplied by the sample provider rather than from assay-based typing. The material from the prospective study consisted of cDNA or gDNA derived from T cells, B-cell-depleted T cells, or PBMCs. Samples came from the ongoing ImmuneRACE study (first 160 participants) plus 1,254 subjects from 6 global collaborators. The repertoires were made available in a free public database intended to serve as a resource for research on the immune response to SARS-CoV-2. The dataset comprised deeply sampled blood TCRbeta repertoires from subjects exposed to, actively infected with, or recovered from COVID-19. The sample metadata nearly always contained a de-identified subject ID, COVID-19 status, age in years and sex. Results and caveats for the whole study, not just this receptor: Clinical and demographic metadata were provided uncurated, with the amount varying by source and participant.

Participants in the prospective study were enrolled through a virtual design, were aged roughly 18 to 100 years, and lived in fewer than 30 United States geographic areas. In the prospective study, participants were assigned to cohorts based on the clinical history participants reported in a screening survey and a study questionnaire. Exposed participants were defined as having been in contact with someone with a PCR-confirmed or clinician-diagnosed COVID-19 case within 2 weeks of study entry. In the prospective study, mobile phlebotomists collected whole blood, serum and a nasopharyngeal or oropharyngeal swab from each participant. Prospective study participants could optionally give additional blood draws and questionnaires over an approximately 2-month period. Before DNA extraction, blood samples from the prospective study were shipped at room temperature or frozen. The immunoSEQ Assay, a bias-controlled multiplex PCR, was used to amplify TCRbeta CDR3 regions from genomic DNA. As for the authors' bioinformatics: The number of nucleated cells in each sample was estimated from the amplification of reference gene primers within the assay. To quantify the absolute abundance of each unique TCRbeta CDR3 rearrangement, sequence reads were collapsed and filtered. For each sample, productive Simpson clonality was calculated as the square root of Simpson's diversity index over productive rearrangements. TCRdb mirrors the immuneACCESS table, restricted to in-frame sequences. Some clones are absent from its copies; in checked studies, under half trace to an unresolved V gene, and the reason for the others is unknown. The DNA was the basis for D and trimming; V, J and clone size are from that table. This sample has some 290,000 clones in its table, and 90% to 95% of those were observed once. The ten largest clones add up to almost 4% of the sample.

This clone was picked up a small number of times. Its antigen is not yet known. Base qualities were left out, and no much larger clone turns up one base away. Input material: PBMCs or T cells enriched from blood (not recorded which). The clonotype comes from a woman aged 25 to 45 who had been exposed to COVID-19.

The DNA sequence is TGTGCCATCAAAGGGGGACAGGGCGCGGGGTATGGCTACACCTTC. Translated, it gives CAIKGGQGAGYGYTF. This sequence uses TRBV10-3 and TRBJ1-2; TRBD1 aligns with 9 central bases. Reading from cysteine to phenylalanine, the CDR3 counts 15 amino acids. Solely the CDR3 DNA is kept, with 45 bases framed from the first base. CDR1 ENHRY and CDR2 SYGVKD are derived from the germline V gene. From V the trimming removes 7 bases and from J it removes 5 bases, while the gene matches leave 11 bases of the junction unaccounted for.